The sequence of this T cell receptor (beta chain) was determined in a study of blood T cell repertoires in COVID-19. Study context: The cDNA or gDNA used as material had been derived from T cells, B-cell-depleted T cells, or PBMCs.

There are 15 residues in the CDR3. In germline, CDR1 is LGHDT, CDR2 YNNKEL (reference sequence). V lost 4 bases to trimming and J lost 0 bases, with 10 bases between them. As originally analysed: It was from reference gene primer amplification that nucleated cell counts were estimated. Only in-frame clones appear in the TCRdb table, and some are missing; sequencing was by immunoSEQ multiplex PCR. V, J and clone size are taken as reported in that table, and D and trimming were inferred from the DNA itself. The sample consists of tens of thousands of clones, around four fifths of them appearing once. V and J are TRBV3-1 (or the pseudogene TRBV3-2) and TRBJ2-1, with D unclear. Input material: peripheral blood. The receptor was isolated from a human donor in a cohort sampled during active COVID-19. CDR3 in DNA: TGTGCCAGCAGCCCAGACCATAGCTCCTACAATGAGCAGTTCTTC. It yields the protein CASSPDHSSYNEQFF.